These 26 T cell receptor beta chains were all obtained from the same sample, sequenced in a study of T-cell reconstitution after alpha-beta-depleted transplantation in children. The TCRbeta library incorporated unique molecular identifiers. TCRdb reprocessed the PCR reads with MiXCR, giving one entry per CDR3 protein. The data hold 490,000 or so distinct CDR3 sequences, with approximately 12% observed a single time. The material sequenced was PBMCs from the stem cell graft donor, taken from the stem cell graft. The origin of the receptors is a human donor who donated a stem cell graft to a child with combined immunodeficiency.

Only a few counts were recorded for this clonotype. The chain couples TRBV29-1 to TRBJ2-3; TRBD2 aligns across 12 bases. CDR1 SQVTM and CDR2 ANQGSEA come from the germline V gene. The CDR3 sequence is 13 residues long. The junction had 2 bases not matched to a gene; V was cut back by 7 bases and J by 3 bases. CDR3 protein: CSASGGATDTQYF. CDR3 coding DNA: TGCAGCGCTAGCGGGGGGGCAACAGATACGCAGTATTTT.

The chain uses TRBV12-3 or TRBV12-4 and TRBJ2-2, with 9 nucleotides matching TRBD1. The CDR3 is made up of 16 amino acids. Losses at the gene ends were 3 bases for V and 0 bases for J; bases not matched to a gene: 2. CDR3 protein: CASSFRTGANTGELFF. The CDR3 bases are TGTGCCAGCAGTTTTCGGACAGGGGCGAACACCGGGGAGCTGTTTTTT.

The V call is TRBV5-1, the J call TRBJ2-1; D is tentatively TRBD1 or TRBD2 (5 bases each). V was clipped by 4 bases and J by 12 bases, with 17 bases between them. The CDR3 covers 13 residues. Germline V gene lookup returns CDR1 SGHRS and CDR2 YFSETQ. The DNA of the CDR3 is TGCGCCAGCAGCCCGAGGGACGGGGAGAGGCAGTTCTTC. Protein sequence: CASSPRDGERQFF.

This clonotype has ten or more counts. V and J are TRBV6-5 and TRBJ2-1; 8 positions match TRBD1. With V trimmed by 6 bases and J by 5 bases, 6 bases remained unmatched. CDR3 length: 14 amino acids. Germline loops: CDR1 MNHEY, CDR2 SVGAGI. The CDR3 DNA sequence: TGTGCCAGCAGAGGACAGGGAGTAGACAATGAGCAGTTCTTC. Translation: CASRGQGVDNEQFF.

The chain combines TRBV30 with TRBJ2-5, with a tentative D call TRBD1 (5 bases). The CDR3 sequence is 16 residues long. Trimming cost V 4 bases and J 0 bases, with 18 bases left between them. The germline CDR1 and CDR2 sequences are GTSNPN and SVGIG (reference sequence). In DNA form, the CDR3 reads TGTGCCTGGACCCCAAGGGGCAGACCGTACCAAGAGACCCAGTACTTC. It translates to CAWTPRGRPYQETQYF.

This clonotype turned up a few times. The chain combines TRBV4-2 with TRBJ1-1; no firm D call. Germline assignment: CDR1 LGHNA and CDR2 YNFKEQ. V was clipped by 1 base and J by 4 bases, with 10 bases between them. The length of the CDR3 is 14 residues. CDR3 amino acids: CASSQGPLFTEAFF. The CDR3 coding sequence is TGTGCCAGCAGCCAAGGACCCCTGTTCACTGAAGCTTTCTTT.

This clonotype was detected only a few times. This rearrangement joins TRBV3-1 to TRBJ2-3, with 8 bases aligning to TRBD2. Germline assignment: CDR1 LGHDT and CDR2 YNNKEL (reference sequence). The V and J ends lost 3 bases and 5 bases, in that order; junction bases with no gene match: 13. This CDR3 has 17 amino acids. CDR3 sequence: CASSHQRGGGPGDTQYF. DNA of the CDR3: TGTGCCAGCAGCCACCAGCGAGGCGGGGGGCCTGGAGATACGCAGTATTTT.

This clonotype was detected a few times. This chain joins TRBV7-6 and TRBJ2-5; possibly TRBD2 for D (6 bases). Trimming took off 5 bases at V and 4 bases at J, with 14 bases between the two ends. CDR1 and CDR2 (germline): SGHVS, FNYEAQ. The CDR3 spans 14 residues. CDR3 DNA sequence: TGTGCCAGCAGCCGCCGGCGGGGTGGAGAGACCCAGTACTTC. Amino acids: CASSRRRGGETQYF.

Ten or more counts support this clonotype. J is TRBJ2-5 and V is TRBV2; D unresolved. From germline, CDR1 is SNHLY and CDR2 FYNNEI. Trimming removed 7 bases at V and 5 bases at J, with 23 bases between. The CDR3 runs to 16 residues. This CDR3 reads CASTQRSSQEGETQYF. As DNA, the CDR3 is TGTGCCAGCACCCAGAGAAGTTCCCAGGAAGGGGAGACCCAGTACTTC.

This clonotype was seen ten or more times. The chain couples TRBV28 to TRBJ2-7; D remains unclear. This CDR3 region has 12 residues. CDR1 and CDR2 from the germline V gene are MDHEN and SYDVKM. V was shortened by 6 bases and J by 0 bases, with 6 bases between the two germline ends. Written as DNA, the CDR3 is TGTGCCAGCAGAACAAGCTCCTACGAGCAGTACTTC. This encodes CASRTSSYEQYF.

Ten or more counts support this clonotype. This sequence joins TRBV12-3 or TRBV12-4 and TRBJ1-5, with TRBD1 as a possible D gene (5 bases). CDR3 length: 14 amino acids. Trimming removed 7 bases from V and 0 bases from J, with 10 bases in between. The CDR3 spells CASTAGYSNQPQHF. Here the CDR3 DNA reads TGTGCCAGCACCGCAGGGTATAGCAATCAGCCCCAGCATTTT.

This clonotype was seen a few times. The rearrangement links TRBV16 to TRBJ1-5; D gene ambiguous. The CDR3 loop spans 15 amino acids. Germline assignment: CDR1 KGHSY and CDR2 FQNENV. V lost 2 bases to trimming and J lost 0 bases, with 8 bases between them. DNA of the CDR3: TGTGCCAGCAGCCAAATCGACGCTAGCAATCAGCCCCAGCATTTT. Protein sequence: CASSQIDASNQPQHF.

The rearrangement joins TRBV12-3 or TRBV12-4 to TRBJ1-5, with 10 positions matching TRBD1. This CDR3 region has 15 residues. J was trimmed by 1 base and V by 7 bases; bases with no gene match: 4. CDR3: CASMMTGGSNQPQHF. The CDR3, as DNA: TGTGCCAGCATGATGACAGGGGGCAGCAATCAGCCCCAGCATTTT.

The V gene is TRBV12-3 or TRBV12-4, the J gene TRBJ2-5, with D unclear. The CDR3 contains 17 residues. Trimming stripped 2 bases from V and 0 bases from J, with 16 bases between. As DNA, the CDR3 is TGTGCCAGCAGTTTAAAGGTTGGGCTGGGGTACCAAGAGACCCAGTACTTC. It codes for CASSLKVGLGYQETQYF.

The V and J genes are TRBV29-1 and TRBJ2-2; no clear D. The CDR3 has 13 residues. Trimming took 7 bases from V and 1 from J, leaving 10 bases between them. Looked up from germline, CDR1 is SQVTM and CDR2 is ANQGSEA. The CDR3: CSASRRNTGELFF. CDR3 bases: TGCAGCGCTTCCAGGAGGAACACCGGGGAGCTGTTTTTT.

The chain couples TRBV30 to TRBJ2-1; 15 bases line up with TRBD2. The CDR3 is 16 amino acids. The germline CDR1 and CDR2 sequences are GTSNPN and SVGIG (reference sequence). The CDR3 is CACRTSGGASYNEQFF. The DNA for the CDR3 is TGTGCTTGCCGGACTAGCGGGGGGGCCTCCTACAATGAGCAGTTCTTC.

This clonotype has a count of ten or more. The chain combines TRBV12-3 or TRBV12-4 with TRBJ2-7; either TRBD1 or TRBD2 may supply D (5 bases each). V dropped 1 base and J dropped 3 bases, with 13 bases sitting between them. The CDR3 has 15 residues. CDR3 region: CASSLGRGEIYEQYF. In DNA form, the CDR3 reads TGTGCCAGCAGTTTAGGTCGAGGGGAGATCTACGAGCAGTACTTC.

The chain couples TRBV4-1 to TRBJ2-3, with D possibly TRBD2 on 7 matching bases. There are 16 residues in the CDR3. Germline CDR1 and CDR2: MGHRA and YSYEKL. With 1 base removed from V and 2 bases from J, the gap between germline ends came to 13 bases. The CDR3 bases are TGCGCCAGCAGCCAAGCGCGGGGGCCCTTCACAGATACGCAGTATTTT. It is translated as CASSQARGPFTDTQYF.

This clonotype was picked up many times. The chain is built from TRBV20-1 and TRBJ2-3, with D perhaps matching TRBD1 (5 bases). Trimming removed 3 bases at V and 2 bases at J, with 9 bases between. Per the germline V gene, CDR1 is DFQATT and CDR2 is SNEGSKA (reference sequence). This CDR3 contains 13 residues. CDR3 amino acids: CSARDTYTDTQYF. CDR3 in DNA: TGCAGTGCTAGGGACACCTACACAGATACGCAGTATTTT.

This clonotype has just a few counts. The rearrangement links TRBV9 to TRBJ1-6; no firm D call. V was clipped by 4 bases and J by 9 bases, with 11 bases between them. CDR1 is SGDLS, CDR2 YYNGEE, per germline. The CDR3 has 13 amino acids. Written as DNA, the CDR3 is TGTGCCAGCAGCCAAGGGAGCGGTTCACCCCTCCACTTT. It encodes CASSQGSGSPLHF.

The chain carries TRBV7-9 and TRBJ2-5; D remains ambiguous. CDR3 length: 15 residues. CDR1 is SEHNR, CDR2 FQNEAQ, per germline (reference sequence). Trimming stripped 1 base from V and 2 bases from J, with 11 bases between. CDR3 residues: CASSLGIGVQETQYF. DNA of the CDR3: TGTGCCAGCAGCTTAGGGATTGGCGTACAAGAGACCCAGTACTTC.

This clonotype came up many times. This chain joins TRBV6-5 and TRBJ2-2; D uncertain. The V gene lost 2 bases and the J gene lost 1 base, with 5 bases spanning the gap. This CDR3 has 14 residues. The V gene's germline CDR1 is MNHEY and CDR2 SVGAGI. The CDR3 reads CASSYGMNTGELFF. The CDR3 nucleotides are TGTGCCAGCAGTTACGGGATGAACACCGGGGAGCTGTTTTTT.

The chain is built from TRBV20-1 and TRBJ2-1; no clear D gene. Germline-derived CDR1 and CDR2 are DFQATT and SNEGSKA (reference sequence). Trimming cost V 0 bases and J 1 base, with 13 bases left between them. The CDR3 is 16 residues long. In DNA form, the CDR3 reads TGCAGTGCTAGAGATACCTCGGGCCCGTCCTACAATGAGCAGTTCTTC. It codes for CSARDTSGPSYNEQFF.

This chain links TRBV20-1 with TRBJ2-3, with TRBD2 identical over 8 bases. Germline loops: CDR1 DFQATT, CDR2 SNEGSKA (reference sequence). This CDR3 has 15 amino acids. Trimming cost V 6 bases and J 6 bases; bases outside gene matches: 14. The CDR3 nucleotides read TGCAGTGCCCTTCGGAGTAGCGGGACGAGGGATACGCAGTATTTT. Its protein is CSALRSSGTRDTQYF.

The J gene is TRBJ1-4, the V gene TRBV7-2, with D uncertain. V was cut by 1 base and J by 0 bases, with 9 bases left in between. The CDR3 runs to 16 residues. The germline CDR1 and CDR2 sequences are SGHTA and FQGNSA. CDR3 in amino acids: CASSLGVRPTNEKLFF. The CDR3 nucleotides read TGTGCCAGCAGCTTAGGAGTCAGGCCAACTAATGAAAAACTGTTTTTT.

This clonotype was recorded at least ten times. This chain uses TRBV10-3 with TRBJ2-1, with a tentative D call TRBD1 (6 bases). V lost 5 bases and J lost 0, with 8 bases in between. CDR1 and CDR2 from the germline V gene are ENHRY and SYGVKD. The CDR3 length is 14 residues. The DNA for the CDR3 is TGTGCCATCAGTAGGACAGACTCCTACAATGAGCAGTTCTTC. Translated: CAISRTDSYNEQFF.